The 28 T cell receptor beta chains below come from one sample, sequenced in a study of response to subunit inactivated influenza vaccine. TCRdb redid the calling of the RT-PCR reads with MiXCR, one entry per CDR3 protein. The sample lists about 700,000 distinct CDR3 sequences; around 13% were seen once. The sequences come from PBMCs from blood, collected 14 days before vaccination. The receptors here all came from a man in his fifties or sixties who received an inactivated influenza vaccine.

This clonotype was observed a few times. The gene calls are TRBV29-1 and TRBJ2-2, with D unclear. Germline CDR1 is SQVTM and CDR2 is ANQGSEA. Trimming shortened V by 7 bases and J by 5 bases, and 11 bases separated the two germline ends. The length of the CDR3 is 12 residues. The CDR3 DNA follows: TGCAGCGCCAGCGTTGGAACCGGGGAGCTGTTTTTT. It encodes CSASVGTGELFF.

In this sample, this clonotype turned up many times. The chain combines TRBV5-6 with TRBJ2-5, with 9 positions matching TRBD2. V dropped 2 bases and J dropped 4; count of bases not matched to a gene: 6. CDR3 length equals 15 residues. Germline V gene lookup returns CDR1 SGHDT and CDR2 YYEEEE. CDR3 sequence: CASSLQATSGETQYF. The CDR3, as DNA: TGTGCCAGCAGCTTACAGGCGACTAGCGGAGAGACCCAGTACTTC.

V is TRBV18 and J is TRBJ1-1, with a possible D match to TRBD1 (6 bases). Germline assignment: CDR1 KGHSH and CDR2 LQKENI. This CDR3 has 15 amino acids. Deletions cut 5 bases from V and 4 bases from J, with 17 bases between. CDR3 bases: TGTGCCAGCTCAAAGGGGGGTCCCCTGGTCACTGAAGCTTTCTTT. It specifies CASSKGGPLVTEAFF. Looking up the rest from reference TRBV18 and TRBJ1-1 gives the full variable domain: NAGVMQNPRHLVRRRGQEARLRCSPMKGHSHVYWYRQLPEEGLKFMVYLQKENIIDESGMPKERFSAEFPKEGPSILRIQQVVRGDSAAYFCASSKGGPLVTEAFFGQGTRLTVV.

V gene TRBV7-3 combines with J gene TRBJ2-1; 15 nucleotides match TRBD2. Germline CDR1 is SGHTA and CDR2 is FQGTGA. The CDR3 contains 15 residues. Germline trimming cut 4 bases from V and 9 bases from J; bases unmatched to any gene: 4. The CDR3 region has the DNA TGTGCCAGCAGCTCGGGACTAGCGGGAGGATTTGAGCAGTTCTTC. Translation: CASSSGLAGGFEQFF. Using reference TRBV7-3 and TRBJ2-1 for the parts outside the CDR3, the full variable domain is GAGVSQTPSNKVTEKGKYVELRCDPISGHTALYWYRQSLGQGPEFLIYFQGTGAADDSGLPNDRFFAVRPEGSVSTLKIQRTERGDSAVYLCASSSGLAGGFEQFFGPGTRLTVL.

The rearrangement joins TRBV21-1 to TRBJ2-2; the table's D call TRBD1 went unverified against the DNA. TRBV21-1 is tagged as a pseudogene. The CDR3 covers 14 residues. The CDR3 sequence: CASGTGGNTGELFF. CDR3 in DNA: TGTGCCAGCGGAACGGGGGGAAACACCGGGGAGCTGTTTTTT.

This clonotype appeared a few times. The chain has TRBV6-1 and TRBJ2-5; D uncertain. Germline V CDR1 and CDR2: MNHNS, SASEGT. The V end lost 7 bases, the J end lost 0 bases, and 15 bases lay between the germline ends. The CDR3 loop spans 15 amino acids. CDR3 nucleotides: TGTGCCAGCACCGTAAATATGGGCAACCAAGAGACCCAGTACTTC. Translating it yields CASTVNMGNQETQYF.

The CDR3: CASSQPGRFPAEQYF. The CDR3 region has the DNA TGTGCCAGCAGCCAACCGGGCAGGTTCCCGGCCGAGCAGTACTTC. The rearrangement uses TRBV3-1 and TRBJ2-7; no firm D call. Trimming took 2 bases from V and 6 from J, leaving 17 bases between them. The CDR3 is 15 residues long. CDR1 LGHDT and CDR2 YNNKEL come from the germline V gene (reference sequence).

With respect to this clonotype: At one end the junction does not follow the germline gene, possibly because of a read error. The CDR3 loop reads CASSYEGLVAGSTF. In nucleotides, the CDR3 is TGTGCCAGCAGTTATGAGGGACTTGTGGCAGGCTCCACCTTC. V and J are TRBV6-2 or TRBV6-3 and TRBJ2-7, with D possibly TRBD2 on 6 matching bases. CDR1 is MNHEY, CDR2 SVGEGT, per germline. The CDR3 loop spans 14 amino acids.

In this sample, this clonotype turned up a few times. CDR3 residues: CAIRDLTGGYEQYF. The CDR3 DNA is TGTGCCATCAGGGACTTAACAGGGGGCTACGAGCAGTACTTC. This rearrangement joins TRBV10-3 to TRBJ2-7; TRBD1 agrees at 8 bases. V was clipped by 6 bases and J by 3 bases; unmatched bases: 7. Germline V gene sequence: CDR1 ENHRY, CDR2 SYGVKD. The CDR3 is 14 residues long.

This clonotype was detected only a few times. V and J are TRBV10-3 and TRBJ2-3, with 7 bases fitting TRBD1. Germline lookup yields CDR1 ENHRY and CDR2 SYGVKD. After removal of 6 bases from V and 9 bases from J, the junction contained 9 bases not matched to a gene. The CDR3 covers 13 residues. The CDR3 sequence: CAIRRDRLETQYF. CDR3 DNA sequence: TGTGCCATCAGGAGGGACAGACTGGAGACGCAGTATTTT.

The chain carries TRBV28 and TRBJ1-2, with a tentative D call TRBD1 (5 bases). Trimming pared 6 bases from V and 4 bases from J, leaving 9 bases between. The CDR3 loop spans 12 amino acids. Germline V CDR1 and CDR2: MDHEN, SYDVKM. CDR3 region: CASRRTSYGYTF. The CDR3 DNA reads TGTGCCAGCAGGAGGACAAGCTATGGCTACACCTTC.

The chain combines TRBV6-5 with TRBJ2-1; 10 bases map to TRBD2. Trimming removed 2 bases from V and 6 bases from J; junction bases left unmatched: 10. The germline V gene encodes CDR1 MNHEY and CDR2 SVGAGI. CDR3 size: 17 residues. The CDR3 bases are TGTGCCAGCAGTTACGCTAGCGGGGGCCGAGGAGGCAATGAGCAGTTCTTC. Residues: CASSYASGGRGGNEQFF.

The gene calls are TRBV29-1 and TRBJ1-1; the match to TRBD1 covers 10 bases. Germline CDR1 SQVTM, CDR2 ANQGSEA. With 6 bases clipped from V and 3 bases from J, the junction kept 7 bases outside the gene matches. This CDR3 spans 14 amino acids. The CDR3 DNA follows: TGCAGCGTCACCGGGACAGGGGCGGACACTGAAGCTTTCTTT. As protein: CSVTGTGADTEAFF. Full variable domain (remainder filled in from reference TRBV29-1 and TRBJ1-1): SAVISQKPSRDICQRGTSLTIQCQVDSQVTMMFWYRQQPGQSLTLIATANQGSEATYESGFVIDKFPISRPNLTFSTLTVSNMSPEDSSIYLCSVTGTGADTEAFFGQGTRLTVV.

The CDR3 spells CASRPRGGGEKLFF. The CDR3 DNA reads as TGTGCCAGCAGGCCGCGGGGGGGAGGCGAAAAACTGTTTTTT. The V gene is TRBV25-1, the J gene TRBJ1-4, with TRBD1 as a possible D gene (5 bases). Germline loops: CDR1 MGHDK, CDR2 SYGVNS. The CDR3 is 14 amino acids. Deletions cut 6 bases from V and 8 bases from J, with 16 bases between.

V and J are TRBV25-1 and TRBJ2-7; D is uncertain. Germline CDR1 MGHDK, CDR2 SYGVNS. The CDR3 is 15 amino acids. The V and J ends lost 6 bases and 0 bases respectively, with 15 bases between them. CDR3 loop: CASREPGPSSYEQYF. The CDR3 bases are TGTGCCAGCAGAGAACCGGGTCCGAGCTCCTACGAGCAGTACTTC.

DNA for the CDR3: TGCAGTGCTCCGGAAGGGGGCTACAATGAGCAGTTCTTC. Translation gives CSAPEGGYNEQFF. V is TRBV20-1 and J is TRBJ2-1, with a possible D match to TRBD1 (6 bases). The CDR3 is made up of 13 amino acids. Germline loops: CDR1 DFQATT, CDR2 SNEGSKA (reference sequence). Trimming removed 5 bases from V and 3 bases from J, with 11 bases in between.

This clonotype came up a few times. V is TRBV2 and J is TRBJ2-5; D is uncertain. Trimming cost V 1 base and J 1 base, with 7 bases left between them. This CDR3 region has 14 residues. Germline V CDR1 and CDR2: SNHLY, FYNNEI. The CDR3 is CASSEGRFQETQYF. CDR3 DNA sequence: TGTGCCAGCAGTGAAGGCAGATTCCAAGAGACCCAGTACTTC.

This clonotype was counted a few times. The V gene is TRBV20-1, the J gene TRBJ2-3, with D perhaps matching TRBD2 (6 bases). The CDR3 totals 17 residues. Germline loops: CDR1 DFQATT, CDR2 SNEGSKA (reference sequence). With 1 base removed from V and 2 bases from J, the gap between germline ends came to 19 bases. CDR3 DNA: TGCAGTGCTAGAGGCCAGTTCCGGGACTCCTACACAGATACGCAGTATTTT. It yields the protein CSARGQFRDSYTDTQYF.

This sequence joins TRBV3-1 and TRBJ2-3; 9 bases map to TRBD2. The germline V gene has CDR1 LGHDT and CDR2 YNNKEL (reference sequence). The V gene end was trimmed by 8 bases and the J gene end by 1 base; junction bases not matched to a gene: 7. This CDR3 has 15 residues. The CDR3 bases are TGTGCCAGCGGGTCTAGCGGGGTGCGCACAGATACGCAGTATTTT. Its protein is CASGSSGVRTDTQYF.

The chain joins TRBV21-1 to TRBJ2-1; TRBD1 is the table's D call and was not checked against the DNA. TRBV21-1 is an annotated pseudogene. The CDR3 has 13 residues. The CDR3 loop reads CASTGQGAYEQFF. Here the CDR3 DNA reads TGTGCCAGCACCGGACAGGGGGCCTATGAGCAGTTCTTC.

CDR3 sequence reads: CASSVAGGALLYEQYF. CDR3 in DNA: TGTGCCAGCAGCGTAGCGGGGGGGGCCCTCCTCTACGAGCAGTACTTC. The chain employs TRBV9 and TRBJ2-7; TRBD2 aligns across 8 bases. CDR3 length: 16 residues. V lost 0 bases, J lost 3 bases, and 8 bases stayed unmatched. The germline gives CDR1 SGDLS, CDR2 YYNGEE.

This clonotype was seen a handful of times. CDR3 sequence reads: CASSSDAGLLGETQYF. CDR3 nucleotides: TGTGCCAGCAGCTCAGACGCGGGACTTTTAGGAGAGACCCAGTACTTC. The chain couples TRBV7-2 to TRBJ2-5; a possible D gene is TRBD2 (6 bases). The germline CDR1 and CDR2 sequences are SGHTA and FQGNSA. The V end was cut by 4 bases, the J end by 4 bases, with 19 bases between. The CDR3 length is 16 residues.

This clonotype occurred once. The chain links TRBV20-1 to TRBJ2-4; 7 bases are a match to TRBD2. The CDR3 loop spans 17 amino acids. The V and J ends lost 4 bases and 2 bases, in that order; junction bases with no gene match: 14. Germline V gene lookup returns CDR1 DFQATT and CDR2 SNEGSKA (reference sequence). The CDR3, as DNA: TGCAGTGCTAAGATGCCCTGGGGCGGGAGAACCAAAAACATTCAGTACTTC. Encoded protein: CSAKMPWGGRTKNIQYF.

Only a few counts were recorded for this clonotype. V gene TRBV5-1 combines with J gene TRBJ2-3, with 10 nucleotides matching TRBD2. V gave up 1 base and J gave up 2 bases; unmatched junction bases: 7. The CDR3 length is 17 residues. Germline V gives CDR1 SGHRS, CDR2 YFSETQ. The chain's CDR3 is CASSLRPSGGPTDTQYF. As DNA, the CDR3 is TGCGCCAGCAGCTTGCGACCTAGCGGGGGCCCCACAGATACGCAGTATTTT.

This clonotype was seen a few times. This chain connects TRBV20-1 to TRBJ2-1, with 10 nucleotides matching TRBD2. J gave up 2 bases and V 5 bases, and 6 bases lay outside the gene matches. Germline assignment: CDR1 DFQATT and CDR2 SNEGSKA (reference sequence). The CDR3 extends over 15 amino acids. CDR3 protein: CSADGLAAPYNEQFF. CDR3 DNA: TGCAGTGCTGACGGACTAGCGGCACCCTACAATGAGCAGTTCTTC.

V is TRBV27 and J is TRBJ2-5, with TRBD2 identical over 16 bases. Germline V CDR1 and CDR2: MNHEY, SMNVEV (reference sequence). V gave up 0 bases and J gave up 5 bases; unmatched junction bases: 12. CDR3 length: 20 residues. DNA for the CDR3: TGTGCCAGCAGTTTATCGATAGGGACTAGCGGGGGGGCCTCTAGGGAGACCCAGTACTTC. Translating it yields CASSLSIGTSGGASRETQYF.

CDR3 sequence (DNA): TGTGCCAGCAGCTCGGGTGGGGGAGCCCTTACAGATACGCAGTATTTT. Translated, it gives CASSSGGGALTDTQYF. This chain joins TRBV11-2 and TRBJ2-3; D assignment may be TRBD1 or TRBD2 (5 bases each). V gave up 4 bases and J gave up 3 bases, with 17 bases separating them. The germline CDR1 and CDR2 sequences are SGHAT and FQNNGV. The CDR3 extends over 16 amino acids.

This clonotype was counted only a few times. The J gene is TRBJ1-2, the V gene TRBV12-3 or TRBV12-4; a weak D match, TRBD1 (5 bases). The V end was cut by 1 base, the J end by 0 bases, with 9 bases between. The CDR3 length is 15 residues. The CDR3 protein is CASSLGGDPNYGYTF. The CDR3 DNA is TGTGCCAGCAGTTTAGGAGGGGACCCTAACTATGGCTACACCTTC.